The 8 T cell receptor beta chains reported below all come from one sample, sequenced in a study of cytomegalovirus exposure and HLA in healthy donors. PCR employed 60 Vbeta and 13 Jbeta primers. TCRdb's table, derived via immunoSEQ multiplex PCR, lists solely in-frame clones and lacks some. Of approximately 190,000 clones listed, around 86% are singletons. What was sequenced was PBMCs. These receptors were obtained from a man aged 25 to 40 in good health and CMV-seronegative.

The gene calls are TRBV6-1 and TRBJ2-1; 13 bases are a match to TRBD2. Germline V gives CDR1 MNHNS, CDR2 SASEGT. CDR3 size: 15 residues. V shed 6 bases and J 6 bases; nucleotides not matched to a gene: 5. CDR3 in amino acids: CASSSTSGRSNEQFF. The CDR3 DNA sequence: TGTGCCAGCAGCTCGACTAGCGGGAGGTCCAATGAGCAGTTCTTC.

The count of this clone is one. The rearrangement joins TRBV19 to TRBJ2-4, with TRBD1 identical over 9 bases. With 3 bases clipped from V and 8 bases from J, the junction kept 11 bases outside the gene matches. The CDR3 is made up of 16 amino acids. Germline V gene sequence: CDR1 LNHDA, CDR2 SQIVND (reference sequence). The CDR3 DNA reads as TGTGCCAGTAGTATGGGGGACAGGGCCCAAGGGGACATTCAGTACTTC. Protein: CASSMGDRAQGDIQYF.

This clone was observed a single time. This chain uses TRBV5-1 with TRBJ2-3; 7 bases line up with TRBD2. CDR1 SGHRS and CDR2 YFSETQ come from the germline V gene. CDR3 length: 16 amino acids. V shed 2 bases, J shed 2 bases, and the junction held 8 bases outside the gene matches. DNA of the CDR3: TGCGCCAGCAGCTTAGGTCTAGCGGACCCCACAGATACGCAGTATTTT. Translation: CASSLGLADPTDTQYF.

This clone was found once. This chain connects TRBV5-1 to TRBJ1-6; a possible D gene is TRBD1 (6 bases). Trimming took 4 bases from V and 7 from J, leaving 15 bases between them. Germline loops: CDR1 SGHRS, CDR2 YFSETQ. The CDR3 is 15 residues long. The CDR3 sequence is CASSPTQGRNSPLHF. CDR3 nucleotides: TGCGCCAGCAGCCCCACCCAGGGGAGAAATTCACCCCTCCACTTT.

The chain employs TRBV11-3 and TRBJ1-1; 7 bases map to TRBD1. CDR1 and CDR2 from the germline V gene are SGHNT and YENEEA. The CDR3 has 14 amino acids. V was clipped by 5 bases and J by 0 bases; unmatched bases: 3. The CDR3 nucleotides read TGTGCCAGCAGCACAGGGGAGGTGAACACTGAAGCTTTCTTT. This sequence encodes CASSTGEVNTEAFF.

The rearrangement links TRBV11-2 to TRBJ2-5; 7 bases agree with TRBD2. CDR1 is SGHAT and CDR2 is FQNNGV in the germline V gene. J was trimmed by 5 bases and V by 4 bases; bases with no gene match: 7. There are 14 residues in the CDR3. CDR3 coding DNA: TGTGCCAGCAGCTCGGCGACTAGCTGGGAGACCCAGTACTTC. This encodes CASSSATSWETQYF.

The chain couples TRBV10-2 to TRBJ1-3; TRBD1 might be the D (5 bases). Per germline, CDR1 WSHSY and CDR2 SAAADI. V lost 6 bases to trimming and J lost 4 bases, with 10 bases between them. The CDR3 loop spans 13 amino acids. CDR3 residues: CASSPDRGNTIYF. The CDR3 bases are TGCGCCAGCAGCCCCGACAGAGGAAACACCATATATTTT.

The chain combines TRBV2 with TRBJ1-5, with D perhaps matching TRBD1 (6 bases). The germline V and J ends were trimmed by 3 bases and 7 bases, with 10 bases remaining between them. Germline V gene sequence: CDR1 SNHLY, CDR2 FYNNEI. This CDR3 region has 13 residues. The CDR3 DNA follows: TGTGCCAGCAGTGATACAGGGATCCAGCCCCAGCATTTT. It encodes CASSDTGIQPQHF.